This TCR beta chain is drawn from a study of Ad26.COV2.S vaccination and SARS-CoV-2 variants (dated by TCRdb to about 2021). The study in broad terms: Vaccine-arm donors were drawn from COV1001, a multicentre, randomized, double-blind, placebo-controlled phase I-IIa trial of Ad26.COV2.S in healthy adults. Ad26.COV2.S was given intramuscularly at 5x10^10 or 1x10^11 viral particles, as a single shot or as two shots 56 days apart. Sequencing of the TCRbeta repertoire served to evaluate the specificity and breadth of SARS-CoV-2-reactive T cell receptors following Ad26.COV2.S vaccination. A total of roughly 32 samples were included in the TCR-sequenced set, comprising roughly 19 Ad26.COV2.S vaccine recipients, 5 placebo recipients and 8 SARS-CoV-2 convalescent individuals. Trial participants were randomized into five groups of five: low-dose or high-dose Ad26.COV2.S given once or twice, or placebo on both occasions. Investigators remained blinded to trial group allocation during experiments and outcome assessment.

The immunoSEQ Assay was used to sequence TCRbeta CDR3 regions. After extraction, genomic DNA underwent amplification by bias-controlled multiplex PCR, followed by high-throughput sequencing. The paper's data handling went like this. To quantify the absolute abundance of every unique TCRbeta CDR3 region, sequences were collapsed and filtered. T cell fraction was estimated by normalizing TCRbeta template counts to usable DNA, which was measured by amplifying reference genes present in all nucleated cells. Repertoire TCRs were annotated as SARS-CoV-2-specific by exact matching of V gene, CDR3 amino acid sequence and J gene to a known reactive TCR set. The reference SARS-CoV-2 TCR set was obtained from MIRA and was filtered for enrichment in COVID-19-positive ImmuneCODE repertoires, whereby public or cross-reactive TCRs were removed. Using the MIRA antigens, annotated TCRs were further analysed by specific ORF or by position within an ORF. Breadth was defined as annotated unique rearrangements over total unique productive rearrangements; depth was the summed frequency of those rearrangements. Group comparisons of TCR breadth used two-sided Wilcoxon rank-sum tests. TCRdb holds this immuneACCESS table with in-frame rearrangements only. Some clones are missing; in checked studies, unresolved V genes explain under half, and the rest has no known cause. The V and J calls and clone size come from that table; D and trimming were worked out from the DNA. The sample profile shows approximately 250,000 clones; approximately 90% of them were found once. Nearly 3% of the sample rests with the top ten.

Read against the paper, the sample's treatment or condition label means: around 19 received Ad26.COV2.S at low or high dose, single or two shots; about 5 received placebo; per-sample allocation not given. For vaccine and placebo recipients, the sequenced repertoires came from samples collected on day 63 after the first injection. In Cohort 1b, about 25 adults aged 18-55 years were enrolled at a single site in Boston, USA, between 29 July and 7 August 2020. Ad26.COV2.S was a replication-incompetent adenovirus type 26 vector expressing a prefusion-stabilized SARS-CoV-2 spike protein from the original Wuhan strain. The full study reports these points: The authors noted that total T cell responses may have been underestimated by the TCR breadth and depth analyses. Higher spike-specific TCR breadth was observed in Ad26.COV2.S recipients than in placebo recipients (P = 0.0014). After vaccination, spike-specific CD8+ and CD4+ T cell responses were reported to show substantial breadth. Vaccine and placebo recipients had similar non-spike TCR breadth, a finding consistent with the vaccine containing only spike. The study lacked the statistical power to compare responses across vaccine doses or regimens.

This clone has just a few counts. Its antigen is still unknown. Base qualities were left out, and no much larger clone turns up one base away. The CDR3 contains 15 residues, cysteine and phenylalanine counted. CDR3 DNA is the only sequence kept; it has 45 bases, read in frame from the first base. For CDR1 and CDR2, the germline V gene (reference sequence) lists MNHNY and SVGAGI. V is clipped by 0 bases and J by 0 bases, and the sequence between their germline boundaries is 6 bases long. This receptor was taken from a person between 18 and 65 years old who received the Ad26.COV2.S COVID-19 vaccine or a placebo. The sequencing used peripheral blood, collected in a trial of Ad26.COV2.S vaccine versus placebo. In this chain, TRBV6-6 is recombined with TRBJ1-3; the D gene cannot be named for sure. The CDR3 in this case is CASSYSIDSGNTIYF. The DNA sequence is TGTGCCAGCAGTTACTCGATTGACTCTGGAAACACCATATATTTT.